This T cell receptor (beta chain) was identified in a study of tumor and adjacent non-tumor tissue in lung cancer. The overall study: Samples averaged approximately 4.2 million productive TCRbeta reads each. Study-wide results and limits: Significantly higher TCR diversity was found in tumor than normal lung.

The library came from three nested PCR rounds adapted from ARM-PCR protocols. Each CDR3 protein is one row after TCRdb ran MiXCR on the multiplex PCR reads. The table has tens of thousands of distinct CDR3 sequences, 76% seen once. Only a few counts were recorded for this clonotype. Its specificity is not known. Trimming removed 5 bases from V and 4 bases from J; junction bases left unmatched: 7. Looked up from germline, CDR1 is MDHEN and CDR2 is SYDVKM. The CDR3 length is 15 residues. The template was RNA from unsorted bulk tissue. Distant lung tissue was collected more than 3 cm away from the tumor edge.

The sequencing sample was made of distant non-tumor lung tissue. The receptor comes from a man in his 70s with non-small cell lung cancer. The chain joins TRBV28 to TRBJ2-5; 10 nucleotides line up with TRBD2. Here the CDR3 DNA reads TGTGCCAGCAGTCCCCGGTTAGCGGGAGGAGAGACCCAGTACTTC. The encoded protein is CASSPRLAGGETQYF.